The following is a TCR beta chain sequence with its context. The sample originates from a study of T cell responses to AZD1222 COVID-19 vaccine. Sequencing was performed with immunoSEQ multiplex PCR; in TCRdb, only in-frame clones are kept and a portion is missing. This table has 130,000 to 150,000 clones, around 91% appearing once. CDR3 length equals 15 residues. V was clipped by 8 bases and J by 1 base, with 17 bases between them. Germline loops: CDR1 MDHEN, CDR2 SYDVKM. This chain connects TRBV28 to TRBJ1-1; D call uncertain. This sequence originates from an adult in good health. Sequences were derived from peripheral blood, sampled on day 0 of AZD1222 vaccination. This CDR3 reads CASPPPGRTNTEAFF. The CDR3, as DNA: TGTGCCAGCCCTCCGCCTGGACGGACGAACACTGAAGCTTTCTTT.